These T cell receptor beta chains were read from a single sample in a study of blood T cells in healthy people across ages. TCRdb passed the 5' RACE reads through MiXCR, listing each CDR3 protein once. The profile shows 540,000 or so distinct CDR3 sequences, around 48% of them singletons. Sequenced: blood. Receptors were obtained from a man older than 75 in good health. Each CDR3 is given with its conserved first and last residue. A D gene is named only where the DNA matches it firmly. Size values are once, few and many counts, or a class for expanded clones, and some rows have none.

D: TRBD1; J: TRBJ2-7; size: .; V: TRBV29-1; DNA: TGCAGCACTAGGACAGGGCGGGGCGAGCAGTACTTC; CDR3: CSTRTGRGEQYF
D: .; J: TRBJ2-7; size: many; V: TRBV29-1; DNA: TGCAGCGTTGAAGTACCCGGGCGACTATCCTACGAGCAGTACTTC; CDR3: CSVEVPGRLSYEQYF
D: TRBD1; J: TRBJ1-5; size: .; V: TRBV6-2/TRBV6-3; DNA: TGTGCCAGCAGTTATCCCGGGACAGGGGGCCAGCCCCAGCATTTT; CDR3: CASSYPGTGGQPQHF
D: .; J: TRBJ1-5; size: few; V: TRBV2; DNA: TGTGCCAGCAGTGAAAACGGGAATCAGCCCCAGCATTTT; CDR3: CASSENGNQPQHF
D: .; J: TRBJ1-6; size: .; V: TRBV4-3; DNA: TGCGCCAGCAGCCAAGATCGGACAGCCTATGATTCACCCCTCCACTTT; CDR3: CASSQDRTAYDSPLHF
D: TRBD1; J: TRBJ1-2; size: .; V: TRBV18; DNA: TGTGCCAGCTCACCACTAGCCCCTACAGGGGCCAATGGCTACACCTTC; CDR3: CASSPLAPTGANGYTF
D: TRBD1; J: TRBJ2-6; size: .; V: TRBV7-2; DNA: TGTGCCAGCAAAATAGGACAGGGGGCTGGGGCCAACGTCCTGACTTTC; CDR3: CASKIGQGAGANVLTF
D: .; J: TRBJ2-1; size: few; V: TRBV20-1; DNA: TGCAGTGCTAGGGTTGGGAGTGGCAATGAGCAGTTCTTC; CDR3: CSARVGSGNEQFF
D: .; J: TRBJ2-7; size: .; V: TRBV20-1; DNA: TGCAGTGCTAGTCGTGGACAGATACCTTACGAGCAGTACTTC; CDR3: CSASRGQIPYEQYF
D: .; J: TRBJ2-5; size: .; V: TRBV24-1; DNA: TGTGCCACCAGTGGCCTCCTTGGGGAGACCCAGTACTTC; CDR3: CATSGLLGETQYF
D: .; J: TRBJ2-7; size: few; V: TRBV29-1; DNA: TGCAGCGTTGCGCTCCCAGGGTCAGTCTACGAGCAGTACTTC; CDR3: CSVALPGSVYEQYF
D: .; J: TRBJ2-1; size: few; V: TRBV7-3; DNA: TGTGCCAGCAGCAAAGCTCCCGGGTGGAATGAGCAGTTCTTC; CDR3: CASSKAPGWNEQFF
D: .; J: TRBJ2-7; size: .; V: TRBV7-3; DNA: TGTGCCAGCAAATACACGAGCGGGTATTACGAGCAGTACTTC; CDR3: CASKYTSGYYEQYF
D: .; J: TRBJ2-7; size: .; V: TRBV7-9; DNA: TGTTCCAGCAGCTCACAGGGTTACGAGCAGTACTTC; CDR3: CSSSSQGYEQYF
D: .; J: TRBJ2-5; size: many; V: TRBV6-5; DNA: TGTGCCAGCAGTCACGATTGGGGGATGGAGACCCAGTACTTC; CDR3: CASSHDWGMETQYF
D: TRBD2; J: TRBJ2-7; size: .; V: TRBV7-9; DNA: TGTGCCAGCAGCCCCCCGGGACTAGTGAGGGAGCAGTACTTC; CDR3: CASSPPGLVREQYF
D: TRBD2; J: TRBJ2-3; size: .; V: TRBV7-2; DNA: TGTGCCAGCAGTCAGGCGGGAGCCGGCACAGATACGCAGTATTTT; CDR3: CASSQAGAGTDTQYF
D: .; J: TRBJ2-5; size: .; V: TRBV9; DNA: TGTGCCAGCAGCGTTAGCCCGGGACTCGAAGAGACCCAGTACTTC; CDR3: CASSVSPGLEETQYF
D: .; J: TRBJ2-1; size: few; V: TRBV7-8; DNA: TGTGCCAGCAGCTTACTTCAGGGGCCCAGAGGCTCCTACAATGAGCAGTTCTTC; CDR3: CASSLLQGPRGSYNEQFF
D: .; J: TRBJ2-5; size: few; V: TRBV12-3/TRBV12-4; DNA: TGTGCCAGCAATTCAGGGGGGCGGCTGTACTTC; CDR3: CASNSGGRLYF
D: .; J: TRBJ2-7; size: .; V: TRBV18; DNA: TGTGCCAGCTCCGCCGGAGGCGGAGCCTACGAGCAGTACTTC; CDR3: CASSAGGGAYEQYF
D: .; J: TRBJ2-1; size: .; V: TRBV24-1; DNA: TGTGCCACCAGTGACCCGGACGGTAGCTCCTACAATGAGCAGTTCTTC; CDR3: CATSDPDGSSYNEQFF
D: .; J: TRBJ1-4; size: many; V: TRBV7-2; DNA: TGTGCCAGCAGGGGCGGCATAAATGAAAAACTGTTTTTT; CDR3: CASRGGINEKLFF
D: .; J: TRBJ2-3; size: few; V: TRBV7-9; DNA: TGTGCCAGCAGCTTAAGTCGGGCTGCAGTGGATACGCAGTATTTT; CDR3: CASSLSRAAVDTQYF
D: TRBD1; J: TRBJ1-1; size: few; V: TRBV10-3; DNA: TGTGCCATCAGACGGGACAGGTGGACTGAAGCTTTCTTT; CDR3: CAIRRDRWTEAFF
D: .; J: TRBJ2-3; size: .; V: TRBV9; DNA: TGTGCCAGCAGCGTAGCGGACTCCTCTCGTACGCAGTATTTT; CDR3: CASSVADSSRTQYF
D: .; J: TRBJ1-1; size: few; V: TRBV2; DNA: TGTGCCAGCCTCCACGGAGGGACCGTAAACACTGAAGCTTTCTTT; CDR3: CASLHGGTVNTEAFF
D: TRBD2; J: TRBJ2-1; size: .; V: TRBV9; DNA: TGTGCCAGCAGCGCAAGCGGGAGCGGAGTCAATGAGCAGTTCTTC; CDR3: CASSASGSGVNEQFF
D: .; J: TRBJ2-2; size: .; V: TRBV11-2; DNA: TGTGCCAGCAGCTTGAGGGGGGTCTCCGGGGAGCTGTTTTTT; CDR3: CASSLRGVSGELFF
D: TRBD2; J: TRBJ2-1; size: .; V: TRBV5-1; DNA: TGCGCCAGCAGCGCCTGGACTAGCGGGAGGACCAATGAGCAGTTCTTC; CDR3: CASSAWTSGRTNEQFF
D: TRBD2; J: TRBJ2-3; size: .; V: TRBV29-1; DNA: TGCAGCGTAGCCGGACCCGGGGGGGCTACAGATACGCAGTATTTT; CDR3: CSVAGPGGATDTQYF
D: .; J: TRBJ1-5; size: .; V: TRBV12-3/TRBV12-4; DNA: TGTGCCAGCCTTCTCTGGGGCAGTGTATCTCAGCCCCAGCATTTT; CDR3: CASLLWGSVSQPQHF
D: TRBD2; J: TRBJ2-1; size: few; V: TRBV9; DNA: TGTGCCAGCAGCGTACAAGGTAGCGGGGGCAATGAGCAGTTCTTC; CDR3: CASSVQGSGGNEQFF
D: .; J: TRBJ1-2; size: .; V: TRBV5-4; DNA: TGTGCCAGCGGGGTTACCAACTATGGCTACACCTTC; CDR3: CASGVTNYGYTF
D: .; J: TRBJ2-7; size: few; V: TRBV3-1; DNA: TGTGCCAGCAGCCCTCAGGGGTCCCACGAGCAGTACTTC; CDR3: CASSPQGSHEQYF
D: .; J: TRBJ2-1; size: few; V: TRBV19; DNA: TGTGCCAGCAAGACCCTTGGCTCCTACAATGAGCAGTTCTTC; CDR3: CASKTLGSYNEQFF
D: TRBD2; J: TRBJ2-7; size: .; V: TRBV2; DNA: TGTGCCAGCAGTGTTAGAGCGGGGGGTCCCTACGAGCAGTACTTC; CDR3: CASSVRAGGPYEQYF
D: .; J: TRBJ2-5; size: few; V: TRBV7-8; DNA: TGTGCCAGCAGTCGACTTTCGGGGGAGACCCAGTACTTC; CDR3: CASSRLSGETQYF
D: TRBD2; J: TRBJ2-1; size: once; V: TRBV20-1; DNA: TGCAGTGCTAGAGATCCTCGCCCTAGCGGGGGGGACAATGAGCAGTTCTTC; CDR3: CSARDPRPSGGDNEQFF
D: .; J: TRBJ2-7; size: few; V: TRBV5-1; DNA: TGCGCCAGCTCCAACAGGGACTACGAGCAGTACTTC; CDR3: CASSNRDYEQYF
D: .; J: TRBJ2-7; size: many; V: TRBV6-5; DNA: TGTGCCAGCCGGCGGGGCCTCTACGAGCAGTACTTC; CDR3: CASRRGLYEQYF
D: TRBD1; J: TRBJ2-1; size: .; V: TRBV15; DNA: TGTGCCACCAGCAGAGGACAGGGGGGATACAATGAGCAGTTCTTC; CDR3: CATSRGQGGYNEQFF
D: .; J: TRBJ1-2; size: .; V: TRBV7-9; DNA: TGTGCCAGCAGCTTAGCGGGTTTTGACTATGGCTACACCTTC; CDR3: CASSLAGFDYGYTF
D: TRBD2; J: TRBJ2-7; size: .; V: TRBV6-4; DNA: TGTGCCAGCAGTAGATCCGGGACTACAGTGCAGTACTTC; CDR3: CASSRSGTTVQYF
D: .; J: TRBJ2-5; size: .; V: TRBV20-1; DNA: TGCAGTGCTTCTCCGGGGACCCAAGAGACCCAGTACTTC; CDR3: CSASPGTQETQYF
D: TRBD2; J: TRBJ2-4; size: few; V: TRBV20-1; DNA: TGCAGTGCTCTTACTAGCGCATCCAAAAACATTCAGTACTTC; CDR3: CSALTSASKNIQYF
D: TRBD1; J: TRBJ1-2; size: .; V: TRBV7-9; DNA: TGTGCCAGCCACAGCCGGGACAGGCTCTATGGCTACACCTTC; CDR3: CASHSRDRLYGYTF
D: .; J: TRBJ1-2; size: .; V: TRBV12-3/TRBV12-4; DNA: TGTGCCAACAGCCGTGAAGGGTATGGCTACACCTTC; CDR3: CANSREGYGYTF
D: .; J: TRBJ1-1; size: few; V: TRBV12-3/TRBV12-4; DNA: TGTGCCAGCAGTTTAGGCCCGGGGGGGGAAGCTTTCTTT; CDR3: CASSLGPGGEAFF
D: TRBD1; J: TRBJ1-2; size: .; V: TRBV29-1; DNA: TGCAGCGTCAAGGACAGGGTGAACTATGGCTACACCTTC; CDR3: CSVKDRVNYGYTF
D: TRBD2; J: TRBJ2-3; size: .; V: TRBV20-1; DNA: TGCAGTGCTAGAGATCTGGCGGGGCCCCTAGCGGGGGGCACAGATACGCAGTATTTT; CDR3: CSARDLAGPLAGGTDTQYF
D: TRBD1; J: TRBJ1-1; size: .; V: TRBV30; DNA: TGTGCCGGACAAGGCAGGGGGCTGAAGACTGAAGCTTTCTTT; CDR3: CAGQGRGLKTEAFF
D: TRBD1; J: TRBJ2-7; size: once; V: TRBV6-2/TRBV6-3; DNA: TGTGCCAGCAGTTACGGACAGGGGTCAACCTACGAGCAGTACTTC; CDR3: CASSYGQGSTYEQYF
D: .; J: TRBJ2-1; size: .; V: TRBV11-1; DNA: TGTGCCAGCAGCTTCGATAGGTCGGGGGCGAATGAGCAGTTCTTC; CDR3: CASSFDRSGANEQFF
D: .; J: TRBJ1-2; size: few; V: TRBV7-2; DNA: TGTGCCAGCAGCTCCCAAACTCGGACGACGGACGGCTACACCTTC; CDR3: CASSSQTRTTDGYTF
D: .; J: TRBJ1-2; size: .; V: TRBV4-3; DNA: TGCGCCAGCAGCCAAGATCAGGCCAGGGGAGGCTATGGCTACACCTTC; CDR3: CASSQDQARGGYGYTF
D: .; J: TRBJ2-5; size: many; V: TRBV7-9; DNA: TGTGCCAGCAGCTTAGGGTTCGTCCCGCTGGAGACCCAGTACTTC; CDR3: CASSLGFVPLETQYF
D: .; J: TRBJ2-7; size: .; V: TRBV7-2; DNA: TGTGCCAGCAGCCCTAGCCCCAGTGGGACCTACGAGCAGTACTTC; CDR3: CASSPSPSGTYEQYF